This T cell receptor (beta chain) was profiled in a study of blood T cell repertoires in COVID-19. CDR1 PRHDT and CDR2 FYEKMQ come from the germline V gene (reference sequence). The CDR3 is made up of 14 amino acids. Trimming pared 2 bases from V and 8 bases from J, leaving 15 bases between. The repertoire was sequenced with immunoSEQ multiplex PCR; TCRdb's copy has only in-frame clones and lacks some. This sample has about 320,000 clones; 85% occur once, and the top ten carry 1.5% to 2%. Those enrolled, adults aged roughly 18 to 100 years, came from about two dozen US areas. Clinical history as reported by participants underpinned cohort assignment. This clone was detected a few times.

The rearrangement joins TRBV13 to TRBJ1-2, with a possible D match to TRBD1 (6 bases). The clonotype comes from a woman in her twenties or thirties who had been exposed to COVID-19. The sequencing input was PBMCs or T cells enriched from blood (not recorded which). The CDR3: CASSLKQGRRGYTF. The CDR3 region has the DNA TGTGCCAGCAGCTTAAAACAGGGACGGCGAGGCTACACCTTC.